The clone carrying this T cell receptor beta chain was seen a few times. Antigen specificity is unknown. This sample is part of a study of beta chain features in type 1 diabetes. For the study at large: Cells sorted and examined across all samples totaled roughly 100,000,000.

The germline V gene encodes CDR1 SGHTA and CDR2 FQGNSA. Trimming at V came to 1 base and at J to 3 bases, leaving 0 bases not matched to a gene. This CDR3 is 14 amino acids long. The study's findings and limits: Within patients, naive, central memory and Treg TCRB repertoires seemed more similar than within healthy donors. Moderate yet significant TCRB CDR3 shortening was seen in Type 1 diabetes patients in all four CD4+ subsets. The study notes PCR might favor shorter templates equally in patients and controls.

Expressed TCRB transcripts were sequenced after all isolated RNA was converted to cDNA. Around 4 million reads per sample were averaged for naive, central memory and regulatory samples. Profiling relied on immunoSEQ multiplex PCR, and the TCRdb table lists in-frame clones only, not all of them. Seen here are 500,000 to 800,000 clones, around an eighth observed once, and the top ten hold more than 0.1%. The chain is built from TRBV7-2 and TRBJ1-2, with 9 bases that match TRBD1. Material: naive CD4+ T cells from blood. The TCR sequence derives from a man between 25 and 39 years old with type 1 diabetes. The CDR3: CASSLGTGDYGYTF. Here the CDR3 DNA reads TGTGCCAGCAGCTTAGGGACAGGGGACTATGGCTACACCTTC.